The following is a T cell receptor (beta chain) sequence with its context. This clonotype was observed a few times. No cognate antigen has been identified for it. Nothing much larger sits one base from this clone, and base qualities are not available. Stable Graves' hyperthyroidism was defined as the absence of progression to ophthalmopathy over 18 months of follow-up. Hyperthyroidism patients were newly diagnosed, had a disease duration of under 2 months, and were aged 18 to 65 years. Exclusion was applied to patients with uncontrolled infections, other autoimmune diseases, pregnancy or lactation. Diagnoses were based on clinical symptoms, serum thyroxine and TRAb, thyroid ultrasound and orbital computed tomography. PBMCs were separated from over 9 ml of fresh peripheral blood using Ficoll-Paque density gradient centrifugation. Total RNA was extracted using Trizol reagent, and RNA quality was assessed on an Agilent 2100 Bioanalyzer.

These data come from a study of T cells in Graves' hyperthyroidism and ophthalmopathy (dated by TCRdb to about 2019). Study-wide context: Peripheral blood samples were taken at the time of initial diagnosis, prior to any treatment. TCR V-J signatures able to tell the groups apart were searched for in a discovery cohort of 100 patients, of whom about 40 had Graves' ophthalmopathy and under 65 had stable Graves' hyperthyroidism. Prospective prediction of ophthalmopathy was tested in an independent validation cohort of fewer than 20 hyperthyroidism patients and 17 patients who later progressed to ophthalmopathy. For training and testing, the 80 to 100 patients in the discovery cohort were randomly divided in a 7:3 ratio. Thyroid tissue and blood T-cell repertoires from six or seven Graves' hyperthyroidism patients were also compared in the study. Once sampling was done, hyperthyroidism patients were given methimazole at a starting dose of 30 mg daily, whereas ophthalmopathy patients were given high-dose intravenous methylprednisolone. The paper describes TCR Vbeta CDR3 sequencing of 135 peripheral blood samples, made up of fewer than 50 ophthalmopathy patients, 70 to 75 hyperthyroidism patients and about 17 progressor patients. What the research found in general, with its limitations: In validation, the model predicted progression to ophthalmopathy with approximately 70% sensitivity and 72% to 75% specificity, a median of approximately 6.7 months before onset. No statistical method was used to set the sample size in advance, and investigators knew the group allocation. A model built on a 13 V-J signature distinguished ophthalmopathy from stable hyperthyroidism, reaching roughly 88% sensitivity and about 81% specificity in cross-validation and 80%/75% in testing. Most expanded thyroid clonotypes (frequency above 0.001) were also detected in blood, suggesting blood repertoires may reflect thyroid immune responses.

The TCR beta CDR3 regions were amplified from RNA transcripts. For the first round of RT-PCR on the TCR CDR3, the HTBI primer set was used together with the Qiagen OneStep RT-PCR kit. Libraries were constructed in a second round of multiplex PCR, after which size selection and purification were performed. Paired-end sequencing of the libraries was performed with 100 bp reads on an Illumina HiSeq2000. As for the original processing: SOAPnuke was used to process the raw data, removing reads that contained adapters or uncalled bases, had a mean Phred below 15, or lacked an exact match to the constant primer or identifier. High-quality paired reads were merged with COPE v1.2.5, and unique nucleotide sequences were defined as clonotypes. Clonotypes were aligned to IMGT TRBV, TRBD and TRBJ reference segments using MiTCR v1.1. Only V-J combinations with frequency above 0.0001, covering 99.2% of repertoires, were analysed. A TCS score was defined as the ratio between F50 (clonal expansion) and ExV (chaos), using BLOSUM62-based TCRdist between CDR3 peptides within each V-J. Welch's t-statistics and random forest reduced roughly 500 V-J features to 13, which were used in a naive Bayes classifier (R e1071). TCRdb cleaned the public reads at Q25 with fastp, built clones with MiXCR and kept in-frame beta chains. Each entry is one CDR3 protein sequence, shown with its most common DNA and genes. TCRdb's processing, not the authors', yielded these V and J calls. This sample has under 400,000 distinct CDR3 sequences in its table, and roughly a fifth of those were observed once. Jointly, the top ten make up over 45% of the sample.

From a lookup of the germline V gene (reference sequence), CDR1 and CDR2 are MNHEY and SMNVEV. The V and J ends are trimmed by 8 bases and 2 bases, leaving 12 bases between them. Taken from cysteine to phenylalanine, the CDR3 has 13 residues. Only the CDR3 DNA stays, 39 bases, in frame from base 1. The sequence is built from TRBV27 and TRBJ1-1, with the D gene call left open. This clonotype was sampled from a woman aged 50 to 60 with Graves' hyperthyroidism. Input material: blood. The CDR3 is CASRVSVNTEAFF. The bases read TGTGCCAGCCGGGTGTCGGTCAACACTGAAGCTTTCTTT.